The 13 T cell receptor beta chains in this list originate from one sample, sequenced in a study of CD8+ T cells in alopecia areata. RNA extraction was followed by reverse transcription into cDNA, which acted as the sequencing template. Data came from immunoSEQ multiplex PCR; TCRdb stores just in-frame clones and leaves some out. The table has roughly 140,000 clones, approximately 51% seen once. Sequencing was performed on CD4+ T cells sorted from blood, taken at week 0. The receptor source for this set is a human donor with alopecia areata.

This clone was seen only a few times. V and J are TRBV9 and TRBJ2-6; a weak D match, TRBD2 (6 bases). The CDR3 covers 18 residues. V lost 3 bases and J 4 bases, leaving 20 bases between the germline ends. CDR1 is SGDLS, CDR2 YYNGEE, per germline. In DNA form, the CDR3 reads TGTGCCAGCAGCGCCCCACGAGGAGGGGCCGGGGGGGCCAACGTCCTGACTTTC. As protein: CASSAPRGGAGGANVLTF.

The chain carries TRBV30 and TRBJ2-1; 9 positions agree with TRBD2. This CDR3 contains 17 residues. Per the germline V gene, CDR1 is GTSNPN and CDR2 is SVGIG (reference sequence). J gave up 7 bases and V 1 base, and 14 bases lay outside the gene matches. The CDR3 region is CAWSAPLGGRAGNEQFF. The CDR3, as DNA: TGTGCCTGGAGTGCCCCGCTTGGCGGGAGGGCCGGAAATGAGCAGTTCTTC.

The V call is TRBV30, the J call TRBJ2-2, with TRBD1 as a possible D gene (5 bases). Germline V gene lookup returns CDR1 GTSNPN and CDR2 SVGIG (reference sequence). V lost 4 bases, J lost 4 bases, and 7 bases lay in between. The CDR3 has 12 amino acids. CDR3 nucleotides: TGTGCCTGGACAGGGTTCACCGGGGAGCTGTTTTTT. Amino acid sequence: CAWTGFTGELFF.

This clone was seen only a few times. The gene calls are TRBV29-1 and TRBJ1-3; weak D call: TRBD1 (5 bases). With 5 bases removed from V and 2 bases from J, the gap between germline ends came to 10 bases. Germline values: CDR1 SQVTM, CDR2 ANQGSEA. This CDR3 region has 13 residues. The CDR3 nucleotides read TGCAGCGTTCAACGGGGGGCTGGAAACACCATATATTTT. This codes for CSVQRGAGNTIYF.

The V and J genes are TRBV20-1 and TRBJ2-5; D is uncertain. This CDR3 is 10 amino acids long. CDR1 is DFQATT, CDR2 SNEGSKA, per germline (reference sequence). Trimming removed 2 bases at V and 5 bases at J, with 3 bases between. The CDR3 DNA follows: TGCAGTGCTAGATACGAGACCCAGTACTTC. Translated: CSARYETQYF.

The sample holds a few counts of this clone. The chain carries TRBV25-1 and TRBJ2-1; D remains unclear. Trimming pared 3 bases from V and 9 bases from J, leaving 3 bases between. CDR1 is MGHDK and CDR2 is SYGVNS in the germline V gene. This CDR3 comprises 10 residues. The CDR3 loop is CASSDGEQFF. The CDR3 bases are TGTGCCAGCAGTGACGGTGAGCAGTTCTTC. Looking up the rest from reference TRBV25-1 and TRBJ2-1 gives the full variable domain: EADIYQTPRYLVIGTGKKITLECSQTMGHDKMYWYQQDPGMELHLIHYSYGVNSTEKGDLSSESTVSRIRTEHFPLTLESARPSHTSQYLCASSDGEQFFGPGTRLTVL.

V usage is TRBV4-1 and J usage is TRBJ2-3; D is unresolved. Trimming stripped 2 bases from V and 1 base from J, with 19 bases between. Germline-derived CDR1 and CDR2 are MGHRA and YSYEKL. This CDR3 spans 18 amino acids. The CDR3 nucleotides are TGCGCCAGCAGCCAAACTCCCAGGCCGATGCCGGGCACAGATACGCAGTATTTT. This translates into CASSQTPRPMPGTDTQYF.

This chain joins TRBV29-1 and TRBJ2-3; 7 positions match TRBD1. With 7 bases clipped from V and 2 bases from J, the junction kept 9 bases outside the gene matches. The germline V gene has CDR1 SQVTM and CDR2 ANQGSEA. The CDR3 contains 14 residues. The CDR3 spells CSAQDRSLTDTQYF. The CDR3 nucleotides read TGCAGCGCCCAGGACAGGAGTCTCACAGATACGCAGTATTTT.

The J gene is TRBJ2-5, the V gene TRBV29-1; D unresolved. Trimming cost V 8 bases and J 5 bases, with 9 bases left between them. The CDR3 extends over 10 amino acids. CDR1 and CDR2 from the germline V gene are SQVTM and ANQGSEA. The CDR3 nucleotides are TGCAGCTCCGGAGCCGAGACCCAGTACTTC. Its protein product is CSSGAETQYF.

The V call is TRBV29-1, the J call TRBJ2-1; tentative D call: TRBD2 (5 bases). The CDR3 has 14 amino acids. The V and J ends lost 6 bases and 6 bases respectively, with 18 bases between them. Germline V gene sequence: CDR1 SQVTM, CDR2 ANQGSEA. The CDR3 DNA reads TGCAGCGTACTAGACCCAACGTATGGCAATGAGCAGTTCTTC. Translation: CSVLDPTYGNEQFF.

The V and J genes are TRBV18 and TRBJ2-3, with a tentative D call TRBD1 (6 bases). Germline CDR1 reads KGHSH; CDR2 reads LQKENI. The CDR3 spans 14 residues. V lost 6 bases and J 0 bases, leaving 10 bases between the germline ends. The CDR3 DNA reads TGTGCCAGCTCCGGGACACTTAGCACAGATACGCAGTATTTT. Residues: CASSGTLSTDTQYF.

This clone was seen only a few times. The rearrangement joins TRBV11-2 to TRBJ2-1; D tentatively reads TRBD1 or TRBD2 (6 bases each). Germline V gives CDR1 SGHAT, CDR2 FQNNGV. The CDR3 is 13 amino acids. With 3 bases removed from V and 7 bases from J, the gap between germline ends came to 10 bases. CDR3 in DNA: TGTGCCAGCAGCTTCCGGGGGCAGAATGAGCAGTTCTTC. Translating gives CASSFRGQNEQFF.

The CDR3 DNA reads TGTGCCAGCAGTTCCCGGGACCTACAACGCACAGATACGCAGTATTTT. Encoded protein: CASSSRDLQRTDTQYF. The chain joins TRBV6-6 to TRBJ2-3, with D tentatively TRBD1 or TRBD2 (5 bases each). Germline-derived CDR1 and CDR2 are MNHNY and SVGAGI (reference sequence). The V and J ends lost 4 bases and 1 base respectively, with 15 bases between them. The CDR3 consists of 16 residues.